This TCR beta chain appears in the sequencing data of a study of blood T cell repertoires in COVID-19. Germline CDR1 and CDR2: SGHNT and YYREEE (reference sequence). This CDR3 spans 14 amino acids. V was clipped by 2 bases and J by 5 bases; unmatched bases: 6. Some clones are missing from TCRdb's copy, which holds only in-frame ones; the method was immunoSEQ multiplex PCR. This sample has roughly 170,000 clones; about three quarters occur once, and the top ten carry roughly 25%. This chain links TRBV5-4 with TRBJ2-5, with 7 positions matching TRBD1. Sequences were obtained from peripheral blood. The source is a woman between 65 and 79 years old with acute or convalescent COVID-19. The CDR3 is CASSFGTAGETQYF. CDR3 in DNA: TGTGCCAGCAGCTTTGGGACAGCCGGGGAGACCCAGTACTTC.